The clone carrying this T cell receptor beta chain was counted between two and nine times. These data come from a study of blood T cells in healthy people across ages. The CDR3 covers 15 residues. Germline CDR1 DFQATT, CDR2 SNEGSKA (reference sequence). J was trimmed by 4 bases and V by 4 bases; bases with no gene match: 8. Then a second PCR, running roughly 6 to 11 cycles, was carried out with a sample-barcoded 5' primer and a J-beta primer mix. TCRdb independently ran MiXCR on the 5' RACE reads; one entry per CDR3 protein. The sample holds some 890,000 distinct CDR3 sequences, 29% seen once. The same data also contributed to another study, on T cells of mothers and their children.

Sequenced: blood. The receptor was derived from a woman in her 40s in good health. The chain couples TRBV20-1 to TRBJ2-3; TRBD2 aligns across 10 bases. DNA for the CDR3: TGCAGTGCTATCCGCAGCGGGGGGGCCGCAGATACGCAGTATTTT. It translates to CSAIRSGGAADTQYF.